A selection of T cell receptor beta chains follows, all from one sample in a study of cytomegalovirus exposure and HLA in healthy donors. Assay: immunoSEQ multiplex PCR; the TCRdb copy retains only in-frame clones and omits some. Of roughly 51,000 clones in the sample, 81% were seen once. The sequenced sample consisted of PBMCs. Source of these receptors: a boy younger than 18 in good health and CMV-seropositive. Both conserved end residues are part of each CDR3. The D gene is left open where the match is weak. Part of the rows lack a size; the others show once, few, many or a class for expanded clones.

>NA|NA|TRBV5-1|15|TRBJ2-1
TGCGCCAGCAGCTTGATCGTCGCGGGGAAGGATGAGCAGTTCTTC
CASSLIVAGKDEQFF
>NA|NA|TRBV5-1|15|TRBJ2-1
TGCGCCAGCAGCCCCCCATGGAGCTCCTACAATGAGCAGTTCTTC
CASSPPWSSYNEQFF
>NA|NA|TRBV5-1|14|TRBJ1-3
TGCGCCAGCAGCTTGGGAGCGTTTGGAAACACCATATATTTT
CASSLGAFGNTIYF
>once|TRBD1|TRBV27|14|TRBJ1-1
TGTGCCAGCAGTTTTGTTGAGGGGGCAGGTGAAGCTTTCTTT
CASSFVEGAGEAFF
>few|NA|TRBV29-1|13|TRBJ2-5
TGCAGCGTTGACGTCAACTTCGGGGAGACCCAGTACTTC
CSVDVNFGETQYF
>NA|TRBD1|TRBV27|15|TRBJ1-5
TGTGCCAGCAGGGACAGGTTCCTAAGCAATCAGCCCCAGCATTTT
CASRDRFLSNQPQHF
>once|TRBD1|TRBV9|16|TRBJ2-5
TGTGCCAGCAGCCTTCAACCGACAGGGGGAGGAGAGACCCAGTACTTC
CASSLQPTGGGETQYF
>once|NA|TRBV2|13|TRBJ2-7
TGTGCCAGCAGATTTCCGGGGGCCTACGAGCAGTACTTC
CASRFPGAYEQYF
>once|NA|TRBV5-6|15|TRBJ2-5
TGTGCCAGCAGCTTTCGGGCGGGGGCAGGAGGGACCCAGTACTTC
CASSFRAGAGGTQYF
>NA|NA|TRBV27|14|TRBJ1-1
TGTGCCAGCAGCCACGGCAGGGGAACACCCGAAGCTTTCTTT
CASSHGRGTPEAFF
>NA|TRBD2|TRBV4-1|19|TRBJ2-1
TGCGCCAGCAGCCAAGATGAAGGGACTAGCGGGGGGCGATACAATGAGCAGTTCTTC
CASSQDEGTSGGRYNEQFF
>NA|NA|TRBV7-9|13|TRBJ1-3
TGTGCCAGCAGCTCGGCAGGAGGAAACACCATATATTTT
CASSSAGGNTIYF
>NA|NA|TRBV5-5|14|TRBJ1-5
TGTGCCAGCAGCTTAGGTAGAGGGAATCAGCCCCAGCATTTT
CASSLGRGNQPQHF
>NA|NA|TRBV5-5|15|TRBJ2-3
TGTGCCAGCAGCTTGCTCGGACAGAGCCCAGATACGCAGTATTTT
CASSLLGQSPDTQYF
>few|NA|TRBV5-1|14|TRBJ2-4
TGCGCCAGCAGCTTTTCAGGGCTGGATAACATTCAGTACTTC
CASSFSGLDNIQYF
>NA|NA|TRBV10-3|15|TRBJ1-2
TGTGCCATCAGTGAGTCGTCGGACACAAACTATGGCTACACCTTC
CAISESSDTNYGYTF
>NA|NA|TRBV25-1|14|TRBJ1-6
TGTGCCAGCAATTCACGGGGGAGAGGCTCACCCCTCCACTTT
CASNSRGRGSPLHF
>NA|NA|TRBV7-9|11|TRBJ2-3
TGTGCCAGCAGCTCTAGGGATACGCAGTATTTT
CASSSRDTQYF
>NA|NA|TRBV27|16|TRBJ2-3
TGTGCCAGCAGTTTTCAGTTAAGTGGGGCCACAGATACGCAGTATTTT
CASSFQLSGATDTQYF
>few|TRBD1|TRBV4-1|16|TRBJ2-3
TGCGCCAGCAGGGGAACCTCAGGGACAGGGACAGATACGCAGTATTTT
CASRGTSGTGTDTQYF
>NA|NA|TRBV13|16|TRBJ1-6
TGTGCCAGCAGATATCTTCTAGGGGATTATAATTCACCCCTCCACTTT
CASRYLLGDYNSPLHF
>NA|TRBD2|TRBV5-1|20|TRBJ2-3
TGCGCCAGCAGCCCGGGGGGGTTAACACTAGCGGGCAAGCCTACAGATACGCAGTATTTT
CASSPGGLTLAGKPTDTQYF
>few|NA|TRBV5-6|15|TRBJ2-3
TGTGCCAGCAGCTTACGGGGGTCCTTGGGAGATACGCAGTATTTT
CASSLRGSLGDTQYF
>NA|TRBD1|TRBV5-6|12|TRBJ1-2
TGTGCCAGCAGCCCGGGACAGTATGGCTACACCTTC
CASSPGQYGYTF
>NA|TRBD1|TRBV29-1|13|TRBJ2-5
TGCAGCGTTGAAACAGGGGGCGCGGAGACCCAGTACTTC
CSVETGGAETQYF
>NA|TRBD2|TRBV4-1|16|TRBJ2-3
TGCGCCAGCAGCCAAGCTAGCGGGGGGCGCACAGATACGCAGTATTTT
CASSQASGGRTDTQYF
>NA|NA|TRBV6-1|14|TRBJ1-5
TGTGCCAGCAGGGAGAGACAGAGCAATCAGCCCCAGCATTTT
CASRERQSNQPQHF
>NA|TRBD2|TRBV10-3|13|TRBJ2-7
TGTGCCTCCGCGGGGGAAAGCACCTACGAGCAGTACTTC
CASAGESTYEQYF
>NA|NA|TRBV5-4|19|TRBJ2-7
TGTGCCAGCAGCTCCAAAATTTTACCTACCTTATGGCCCGAGGACGAGCAGTACTTC
CASSSKILPTLWPEDEQYF